Detailed here is one T cell receptor beta chain. When replicate PCRs were run on sorted subsets, they used 200 ng DNA, some 29,000 T cell genomes. The data were produced by immunoSEQ multiplex PCR, yet TCRdb's version contains in-frame clones alone and is incomplete. This sample has approximately 2.3 million clones, with over 90% found just once. V was shortened by 2 bases and J by 0 bases, with 8 bases between the two germline ends. The CDR3 loop spans 16 amino acids. Per the germline V gene, CDR1 is MNHNS and CDR2 is SASEGT. These data originate in a study of shared clonotypes between healthy human individuals.

The chain employs TRBV6-1 and TRBJ2-6, with a tentative D call TRBD1 (6 bases). The sample was naive CD4+ T cells from PBMCs. Subset: CD45RA+ positively selected. This TCR was recovered from a man between 18 and 29 years old in good health. Some clones in this sample may be carry-over from other donors' samples. In DNA form, the CDR3 reads TGTGCCAGCAGTGAATGGACAGCCTCTGGGGCCAACGTCCTGACTTTC. Its protein is CASSEWTASGANVLTF.